Listed below are T cell receptor beta chains from one sample, sequenced in a study of blood T cell repertoires in COVID-19. The table came from immunoSEQ multiplex PCR; TCRdb's copy has only in-frame clones and leaves some out. The table has about 74,000 clones, under 95% seen once; the top ten hold roughly 9.7%. Material for sequencing was peripheral blood. These receptor sequences come from a human donor in a cohort sampled during active COVID-19. The CDR3 runs from the conserved cysteine through the conserved F or W. D genes are given only for firm matches. Not every row has a clone size; where given, it reads once, few, many or a size class.

>-|TRBV19|TRBJ2-3|TRBD2
CASSIAASGRLADTQYF
TGTGCCAGTAGTATAGCGGCTAGCGGGAGGTTGGCAGATACGCAGTATTTT
>once|TRBV19|TRBJ2-7|TRBD2
CASSPGTSGAYEQYF
TGTGCCAGTAGTCCAGGGACTAGCGGGGCCTACGAGCAGTACTTC
>-|TRBV28|TRBJ1-5|-
CASSMNQPQHF
TGTGCCAGCAGCATGAATCAGCCCCAGCATTTT
>-|TRBV30|TRBJ1-5|-
CAWRYSGEGSNQPQHF
TGTGCCTGGAGATATAGTGGGGAGGGGAGCAATCAGCCCCAGCATTTT
>-|TRBV25-1|TRBJ2-2|TRBD1
CASSDDREERTGELFF
TGTGCCAGCAGTGACGACAGGGAAGAACGCACCGGGGAGCTGTTTTTT
>-|TRBV19|TRBJ1-4|TRBD1
CASSVWDRDNEKLFF
TGTGCCAGTAGTGTCTGGGACAGGGATAATGAAAAACTGTTTTTT
>-|TRBV7-6|TRBJ2-1|TRBD2
CASSFGGSSPYNEQFF
TGTGCCAGCAGCTTTGGCGGGAGTTCTCCCTACAATGAGCAGTTCTTC
>-|TRBV27|TRBJ1-5|-
CASSSEGRGNQPQHF
TGTGCCAGCAGTTCGGAGGGAAGGGGCAATCAGCCCCAGCATTTT
>-|TRBV7-2|TRBJ1-4|TRBD1
CASSLARGTGHEKLFF
TGTGCCAGCAGCTTAGCGCGAGGGACAGGGCATGAAAAACTGTTTTTT
>-|TRBV6-5|TRBJ1-6|-
CASRGLGNSPLHF
TGTGCCAGCAGAGGACTGGGGAATTCACCCCTCCACTTT
>-|TRBV19|TRBJ2-7|-
CASSIGAGYEQYF
TGTGCCAGTAGTATTGGGGCAGGGTACGAGCAGTACTTC
>-|TRBV28|TRBJ1-3|TRBD1
CASSPNFRTGGFGNTIYF
TGTGCCAGCAGTCCTAACTTCCGGACAGGGGGTTTTGGAAACACCATATATTTT
>-|TRBV2|TRBJ2-7|TRBD2
CASSGELAGESEQYF
TGTGCCAGCAGCGGGGAACTAGCGGGAGAGAGCGAGCAGTACTTC
>-|TRBV19|TRBJ1-5|-
CASSTNRPNQPQHF
TGTGCCAGTAGTACGAACAGGCCCAATCAGCCCCAGCATTTT
>-|TRBV5-1|TRBJ2-7|-
CASSPVFDFGSSSYEQYF
TGCGCCAGCAGCCCCGTGTTCGACTTCGGCAGCAGCTCCTACGAGCAGTACTTC
>-|TRBV4-1|TRBJ2-4|-
CASSQQDRNIQYF
TGCGCCAGCAGCCAGCAGGACAGAAACATTCAGTACTTC
>-|TRBV5-1|TRBJ1-1|-
CASSLDRVDTEAFF
TGCGCCAGCAGCTTGGACAGGGTGGACACTGAAGCTTTCTTT
>once|TRBV27|TRBJ2-1|-
CASSPINPPGTGPDNEQFF
TGTGCCAGCAGTCCTATCAATCCCCCCGGGACTGGCCCTGACAATGAGCAGTTCTTC
>-|TRBV28|TRBJ2-2|-
CASLTGTRTGELFF
TGTGCCAGCCTGACGGGTACGCGCACCGGGGAGCTGTTTTTT
>-|TRBV19|TRBJ1-5|-
CASSSRSIFGGRYNQPQHF
TGTGCCAGTAGTAGTAGAAGTATATTCGGGGGACGCTACAATCAGCCCCAGCATTTT
>-|TRBV5-1|TRBJ2-2|TRBD2
CASSPTSGTTLLGELFF
TGCGCCAGCAGCCCCACTAGCGGGACCACCCTCCTCGGGGAGCTGTTTTTT
>-|TRBV24-1|TRBJ2-6|-
CATSDSRPSGANVLTF
TGTGCCACCAGTGATTCTAGGCCCTCTGGGGCCAACGTCCTGACTTTC
>-|TRBV2|TRBJ2-7|-
CASSERGLAVSEQYF
TGTGCCAGCAGTGAAAGGGGCCTGGCGGTCAGCGAGCAGTACTTC
>-|TRBV7-9|TRBJ2-5|TRBD2
CASSLTSGAEETQYF
TGTGCCAGCAGCTTGACTAGCGGAGCGGAGGAGACCCAGTACTTC
>-|TRBV9|TRBJ1-1|-
CASSVDRVVNTEAFF
TGTGCCAGCAGCGTAGATCGGGTCGTGAACACTGAAGCTTTCTTT
>-|TRBV5-1|TRBJ2-7|-
CASSGGQSSYEQYF
TGCGCCAGCAGCGGAGGACAGTCCTCCTACGAGCAGTACTTC
>-|TRBV27|TRBJ1-1|-
CASSLSGSTEAFF
TGTGCCAGCAGTTTGAGTGGGAGCACTGAAGCTTTCTTT
>-|TRBV28|TRBJ2-2|TRBD2
CASSLWGGNTGELFF
TGTGCCAGCAGTTTGTGGGGGGGAAACACCGGGGAGCTGTTTTTT
>-|TRBV7-2|TRBJ2-7|-
CASSLVGQSSYEQYF
TGTGCCAGCAGCTTGGTGGGGCAGAGCTCCTACGAGCAGTACTTC
>-|TRBV27|TRBJ2-3|-
CASSPPRESARTDTQYF
TGTGCCAGCAGTCCCCCGAGGGAGAGCGCTCGCACAGATACGCAGTATTTT
>-|TRBV6-6|TRBJ2-1|-
CASSYREIWYEQFF
TGTGCCAGCAGTTACCGGGAGATCTGGTATGAGCAGTTCTTC
>-|TRBV6-2/TRBV6-3|TRBJ1-6|TRBD1
CASSYRDRGDNSPLHF
TGTGCCAGCAGTTACCGGGACAGGGGAGATAATTCACCCCTCCACTTT
>-|TRBV21-1|TRBJ2-7|-
CASIDDREETYEQYF
TGTGCCAGCATCGACGACAGGGAAGAGACCTACGAGCAGTACTTC
>few|TRBV9|TRBJ2-1|-
CASSVGADNEQFF
TGTGCCAGCAGCGTAGGGGCCGACAATGAGCAGTTCTTC
>-|TRBV5-1|TRBJ1-5|-
CASRVGGNQPQHF
TGCGCCAGCAGGGTGGGCGGGAATCAGCCCCAGCATTTT
>-|TRBV2|TRBJ2-1|TRBD2
CASSEEASGAYNEQFF
TGTGCCAGCAGTGAGGAGGCTAGCGGGGCCTACAATGAGCAGTTCTTC
>-|TRBV7-9|TRBJ2-1|-
CASSLDWSSYNEQFF
TGTGCCAGCAGCTTAGACTGGAGCTCCTACAATGAGCAGTTCTTC